The rows below give T cell receptor beta chains drawn from one sample of a study of blood T cell repertoires in COVID-19. Sequenced by immunoSEQ multiplex PCR; TCRdb stores in-frame clones only, minus some. The table includes fewer than 120,000 clones, under 75% detected once. The sample taken for sequencing was peripheral blood. These receptor sequences come from a woman aged 60 to 75 with acute or convalescent COVID-19. CDR3s include the opening cysteine and the closing phenylalanine or tryptophan. The D gene is left open where the match is weak. Clone size is given for some rows only: seen once, a few or many times, or a class if the clone is expanded.

size: once
D: TRBD1
V: TRBV15
J: TRBJ1-6
DNA: TGTGCCACCAGCAGAGTCACAGGGGGCAGGAATTCACCCCTCCACTTT
CDR3: CATSRVTGGRNSPLHF

size: -
D: TRBD1
V: TRBV7-9
J: TRBJ1-1
DNA: TGTGCCAGCGGCGGGCTAAGGGGGCTGGGCACTGAAGCTTTCTTT
CDR3: CASGGLRGLGTEAFF

size: -
D: -
V: TRBV6-2/TRBV6-3
J: TRBJ1-1
DNA: TGTGCCAGCAGTTACGTCGCGGGAAACACTGAAGCTTTCTTT
CDR3: CASSYVAGNTEAFF

size: -
D: -
V: TRBV19
J: TRBJ1-2
DNA: TGTGCCAGTAGTATGATCTCCGGTTCCCCTAACTATGGCTACACCTTC
CDR3: CASSMISGSPNYGYTF

size: few
D: TRBD1
V: TRBV5-1
J: TRBJ2-7
DNA: TGCGCCAGCAGCCTGACAGGGTTTTCCTACGAGCAGTACTTC
CDR3: CASSLTGFSYEQYF

size: -
D: TRBD1
V: TRBV10-3
J: TRBJ2-7
DNA: TGTGCCTCGGGCCAAGGACAGGTATCCTACGAGCAGTACTTC
CDR3: CASGQGQVSYEQYF

size: -
D: TRBD1
V: TRBV7-2
J: TRBJ2-5
DNA: TGTGCCAGCAGCTTAACGATCGACAGGGGAGGGACCCAGTACTTC
CDR3: CASSLTIDRGGTQYF

size: once
D: -
V: TRBV5-1
J: TRBJ2-6
DNA: TGCGCCAGCAGCTCGGGGAGATCTGGGGCCAACGTCCTGACTTTC
CDR3: CASSSGRSGANVLTF

size: -
D: TRBD1
V: TRBV9
J: TRBJ2-5
DNA: TGTGCCAGCAGCCAAAGGCCGGGACAGCAAGAGACCCAGTACTTC
CDR3: CASSQRPGQQETQYF

size: -
D: -
V: TRBV4-3
J: TRBJ1-5
DNA: TGCGCCAGCAGCCAAGATATAGAAAGCAATCAGCCCCAGCATTTT
CDR3: CASSQDIESNQPQHF

size: -
D: TRBD1
V: TRBV2
J: TRBJ1-6
DNA: TGTGCCAGCAGCCAACAGGGGGGGTCACCCCTCCACTTT
CDR3: CASSQQGGSPLHF

size: -
D: -
V: TRBV28
J: TRBJ1-2
DNA: TGTGCCAGCAGTTTGGGGGGGCGCGGCTACACCTTC
CDR3: CASSLGGRGYTF

size: -
D: -
V: TRBV7-2
J: TRBJ1-1
DNA: TGTGCCAGCAGCTTAGGGAACGGTCGCGGCGATGGAACTGAAGCTTTCTTT
CDR3: CASSLGNGRGDGTEAFF

size: -
D: -
V: TRBV28
J: TRBJ1-5
DNA: TGTGCCATCTCAGGGAATCAGCCCCAGCATTTT
CDR3: CAISGNQPQHF

size: -
D: TRBD1
V: TRBV19
J: TRBJ1-6
DNA: TGTGCCAGTAGTAGAGGAGGGGGACAGGGGTTTAATTCACCCCTCCACTTT
CDR3: CASSRGGGQGFNSPLHF

size: many
D: TRBD1
V: TRBV5-6
J: TRBJ2-1
DNA: TGTGCCAGCAGCCCGGGACAGGTGAAGGTTTATTGGTCCTACAATGAGCAGTTCTTC
CDR3: CASSPGQVKVYWSYNEQFF

size: -
D: TRBD1
V: TRBV28
J: TRBJ1-2
DNA: TGTGCCAGCAGTTTGACAGGGGGCAACTATGGCTACACCTTC
CDR3: CASSLTGGNYGYTF

size: -
D: -
V: TRBV28
J: TRBJ1-5
DNA: TGTGCCAGCAGTCGGGGGACTCAGGGCGGACAGCCCCAGCATTTT
CDR3: CASSRGTQGGQPQHF

size: -
D: -
V: TRBV21-1
J: TRBJ1-2
DNA: TGTGCCAGCAGCCCAACGACAGTTAACTATGGCTACACCTTC
CDR3: CASSPTTVNYGYTF

size: few
D: TRBD1
V: TRBV6-5
J: TRBJ1-2
DNA: TGTGCCAGCACCAACCGACAGGGGAGCTTTTATGGCTACACCTTC
CDR3: CASTNRQGSFYGYTF

size: -
D: -
V: TRBV6-1
J: TRBJ1-1
DNA: TGTGCCAGCAGTGAAGGGACAGCACGGAGTGAAGCTTTCTTT
CDR3: CASSEGTARSEAFF

size: -
D: -
V: TRBV7-9
J: TRBJ2-3
DNA: TGTGCCAGCAGCTTAGGTGGAGTACCAGATACGCAGTATTTT
CDR3: CASSLGGVPDTQYF

size: -
D: TRBD1
V: TRBV27
J: TRBJ1-1
DNA: TGTGCCAGCAGTCGGGACAGCGTGGTCATGAACACTGAAGCTTTCTTT
CDR3: CASSRDSVVMNTEAFF

size: -
D: -
V: TRBV12-1
J: TRBJ2-7
DNA: TGTGCCAGCAGCTTTCGCGGACAGGGGGCTAACGAGCAGTACTTC
CDR3: CASSFRGQGANEQYF

size: -
D: TRBD1
V: TRBV7-9
J: TRBJ1-2
DNA: TGTGCCAGCAGCTTTCCCTACAGGGGGAGCGGCTACACCTTC
CDR3: CASSFPYRGSGYTF

size: -
D: -
V: TRBV7-6
J: TRBJ1-1
DNA: TGTGCCAGCAGCCTACAGGAGAACACTGAAGCTTTCTTT
CDR3: CASSLQENTEAFF

size: -
D: -
V: TRBV6-2/TRBV6-3
J: TRBJ2-5
DNA: TGTGCCAGCAGCTTAAACAGTATCTCAGAGAGCCAGTACTTC
CDR3: CASSLNSISESQYF

size: -
D: -
V: TRBV2
J: TRBJ1-5
DNA: TGTGCCAGCAGTGAGGGCAGGAATAATCAGCCCCAGCATTTT
CDR3: CASSEGRNNQPQHF

size: -
D: TRBD1
V: TRBV12-3/TRBV12-4
J: TRBJ2-3
DNA: TGTGCCAGCAGTTTCGGGACAGCGGATACGCAGTATTTT
CDR3: CASSFGTADTQYF

size: -
D: TRBD1
V: TRBV29-1
J: TRBJ2-2
DNA: TGCAGCGCCACTCCGGGACAGGGGGCGACCGGGGAGCTGTTTTTT
CDR3: CSATPGQGATGELFF

size: -
D: TRBD1
V: TRBV5-1
J: TRBJ2-7
DNA: TGCGCCAGCAGCTTTGACAGGGTGCAGTACTTC
CDR3: CASSFDRVQYF

size: -
D: TRBD2
V: TRBV11-3
J: TRBJ2-1
DNA: TGTGCCAGCAGCTTAGCGCGGGGGGGCCGATTATTGCATGAGCAGTTCTTC
CDR3: CASSLARGGRLLHEQFF

size: -
D: -
V: TRBV9
J: TRBJ1-2
DNA: TGTGCCAGCAGCGTAGACATTACTAACTATGGCTACACCTTC
CDR3: CASSVDITNYGYTF

size: -
D: -
V: TRBV30
J: TRBJ1-3
DNA: TGTGCCTGGACTATCGGAAACACCATATATTTT
CDR3: CAWTIGNTIYF

size: -
D: TRBD2
V: TRBV9
J: TRBJ2-3
DNA: TGTGCCAGCAGCGACCGGACTAGCGGGGGATTCACAGATACGCAGTATTTT
CDR3: CASSDRTSGGFTDTQYF

size: few
D: -
V: TRBV5-1
J: TRBJ2-1
DNA: TGCGCCAGCAGCTCCGGGGGACAGTCCTACAATGAGCAGTTCTTC
CDR3: CASSSGGQSYNEQFF

size: -
D: -
V: TRBV5-4
J: TRBJ1-1
DNA: TGTGCCAGCAGCTTGAAGCACACTGAAGCTTTCTTT
CDR3: CASSLKHTEAFF